The 11 T cell receptor beta chains in this list originate from one sample, sequenced in a study of control samples from healthy donors and cancer patients. Produced via immunoSEQ multiplex PCR; TCRdb's table is partial and in-frame only. The table shows about 140,000 clones, with 70% to 90% occurring only once. Sequencing used blood. These receptors were obtained from a woman in her twenties or thirties in good health.

V gene TRBV6-5 combines with J gene TRBJ1-5, with D tentatively TRBD1 (6 bases). Germline CDR1 MNHEY, CDR2 SVGAGI. Trimming shortened V by 6 bases and J by 5 bases, and 17 bases separated the two germline ends. This CDR3 region has 15 residues. The CDR3, as DNA: TGTGCCAGCAGCCAGGGGACACCGAGAGATCAGCCCCAGCATTTT. This sequence encodes CASSQGTPRDQPQHF.

V and J are TRBV5-1 and TRBJ1-1, with D uncertain. V was cut by 0 bases and J by 8 bases, with 11 bases left in between. The length of the CDR3 is 13 residues. Per germline, CDR1 SGHRS and CDR2 YFSETQ. The CDR3 bases are TGCGCCAGCAGCTTGGCCGGAGGTCTAGAAGCTTTCTTT. Residues: CASSLAGGLEAFF.

The chain employs TRBV5-1 and TRBJ1-2, with TRBD1 as a possible D gene (6 bases). V lost 0 bases, J lost 7 bases, and 10 bases lay in between. The germline CDR1 and CDR2 sequences are SGHRS and YFSETQ. The CDR3 is 13 residues long. The CDR3 loop reads CASSLVGGGGYTF. The CDR3 DNA reads TGCGCCAGCAGCTTGGTTGGGGGCGGTGGCTACACCTTC.

This clone came up once. V gene TRBV11-2 combines with J gene TRBJ1-3; D is undetermined. Germline loops: CDR1 SGHAT, CDR2 FQNNGV. The CDR3 is 13 amino acids. Trimming shortened V by 3 bases and J by 2 bases, and 5 bases separated the two germline ends. Here the CDR3 DNA reads TGTGCCAGCAGCTTCTTGGCTGGAAACACCATATATTTT. Its translation: CASSFLAGNTIYF.

The chain employs TRBV19 and TRBJ2-2; D may match TRBD1 or TRBD2 (5 bases each). Germline loops: CDR1 LNHDA, CDR2 SQIVND (reference sequence). V was shortened by 4 bases and J by 4 bases, with 16 bases between the two germline ends. The CDR3 is 16 residues long. Here the CDR3 reads CASSKGTTRGTGELFF. The CDR3 nucleotides read TGTGCCAGTAGTAAGGGAACTACTAGGGGCACCGGGGAGCTGTTTTTT.

A word on this clone: Other DNA variants within this sample encode the same CDR3. The CDR3 DNA sequence: TGTGCCAGCAGCTTAGAGGGGGATCAGCCCCAGCATTTT. Protein product: CASSLEGDQPQHF. The chain couples TRBV7-9 to TRBJ1-5, with a weak D call TRBD1 (6 bases). Germline CDR1 and CDR2: SEHNR and FQNEAQ (reference sequence). The CDR3 has 13 amino acids. V lost 1 base and J 5 bases, leaving 6 bases between the germline ends.

CDR3 nucleotide sequence: TGTGCCAGTAGTGGAATGGACAATGAGCAGTTCTTC. It codes for CASSGMDNEQFF. V and J are TRBV19 and TRBJ2-1; D uncertain. The length of the CDR3 is 12 residues. Germline lookup yields CDR1 LNHDA and CDR2 SQIVND (reference sequence). The germline V and J ends were trimmed by 5 bases and 5 bases, with 7 bases remaining between them.

The gene calls are TRBV5-1 and TRBJ1-1; D possibly corresponds to TRBD1 (5 bases). V was cut by 0 bases and J by 1 base, with 10 bases left in between. Germline V lookup: CDR1 SGHRS, CDR2 YFSETQ. The CDR3 is 15 residues long. CDR3 DNA sequence: TGCGCCAGCAGCTTGGAGGGGAGGGCGAACACTGAAGCTTTCTTT. This codes for CASSLEGRANTEAFF.

The rearrangement links TRBV7-3 to TRBJ2-2; TRBD1 agrees at 7 bases. The CDR3 consists of 14 residues. Germline CDR1 is SGHTA and CDR2 is FQGTGA. V was pared by 4 bases and J by 1 base, with 0 bases of the junction left unmatched. This chain's CDR3 is CASSWDRNTGELFF. The CDR3, as DNA: TGTGCCAGCAGCTGGGACAGGAACACCGGGGAGCTGTTTTTT.

The V gene is TRBV7-2, the J gene TRBJ2-4; D is unresolved. V lost 0 bases to trimming and J lost 2 bases, with 11 bases between them. Germline assignment: CDR1 SGHTA and CDR2 FQGNSA. The CDR3 totals 16 residues. The CDR3 DNA reads as TGTGCCAGCAGCTTAGCCCCCTACAATCCCAAAAACATTCAGTACTTC. Amino acid sequence: CASSLAPYNPKNIQYF.

The J gene is TRBJ1-2, the V gene TRBV7-8; possibly TRBD1 for D (6 bases). The CDR3 has 13 residues. Germline-derived CDR1 and CDR2 are SGHVS and FQNEAQ. With 5 bases removed from V and 5 bases from J, the gap between germline ends came to 12 bases. CDR3 in DNA: TGTGCCAGCAGCCGCGACAGGAAATATGGCTACACCTTC. This encodes CASSRDRKYGYTF.